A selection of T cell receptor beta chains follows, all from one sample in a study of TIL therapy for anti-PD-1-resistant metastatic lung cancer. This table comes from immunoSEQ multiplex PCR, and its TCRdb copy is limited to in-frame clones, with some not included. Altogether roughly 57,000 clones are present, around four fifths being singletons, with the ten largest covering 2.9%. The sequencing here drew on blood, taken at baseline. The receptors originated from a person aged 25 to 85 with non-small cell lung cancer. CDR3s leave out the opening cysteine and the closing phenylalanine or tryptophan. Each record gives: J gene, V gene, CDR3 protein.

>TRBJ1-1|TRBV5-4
ASSLDAGRNTEAF
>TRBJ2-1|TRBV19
ASSIQGQDYNEQF
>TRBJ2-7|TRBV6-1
ASSAGTSGRPYEQY
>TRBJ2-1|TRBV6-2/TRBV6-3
ASSYASGRRWGREQF
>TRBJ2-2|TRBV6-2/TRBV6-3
ASSKAGELF
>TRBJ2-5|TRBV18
ASSPRSGGEQETQY
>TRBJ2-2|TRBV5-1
ASTKYGRTSNTGELF
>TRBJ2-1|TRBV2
ASSELGASNEQF
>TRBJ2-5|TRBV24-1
AKPIRGPGETQY
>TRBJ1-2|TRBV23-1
ASSPPRGYT
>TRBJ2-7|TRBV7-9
ASEAGPSYEQY
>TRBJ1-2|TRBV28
ASSSSGGYT
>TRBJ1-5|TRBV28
AIKGTNQPQH
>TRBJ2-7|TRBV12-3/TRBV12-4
ASSFYSSYEQY
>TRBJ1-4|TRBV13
ASSWGQGEEKLF
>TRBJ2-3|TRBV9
ASSVLDRGPAGGSNTQY
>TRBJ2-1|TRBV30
AWSSGVGEQF
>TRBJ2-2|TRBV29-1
SVESGVNTGELF
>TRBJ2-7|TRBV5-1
ASSSRQGAGEQY
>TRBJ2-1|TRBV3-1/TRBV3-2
ASSPTRSYNEQF
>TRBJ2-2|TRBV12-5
ASGLGVGTGELF
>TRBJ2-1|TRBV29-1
SVEGNEQF
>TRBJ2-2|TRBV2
ASSEARRGTGELF
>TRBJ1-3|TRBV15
ATSSPTVGDNYIQSPRNTIY
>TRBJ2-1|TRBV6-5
ASSPPQGGEQF
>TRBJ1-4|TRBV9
ASSVSGWRNEKLF
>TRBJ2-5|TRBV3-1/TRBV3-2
ASSFYLETQY
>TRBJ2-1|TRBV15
ATSRDLAGGNEQF
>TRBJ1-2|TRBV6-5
ASSYSFQGDRT
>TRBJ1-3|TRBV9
ASSVVSQGPGNTIY
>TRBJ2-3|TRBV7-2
ASSLVSSGGGTDTQY
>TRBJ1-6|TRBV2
ASSEQGGSPLH
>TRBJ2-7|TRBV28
ASSLPAQGIYEQY
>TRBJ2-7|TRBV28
ASKGGRHEQY
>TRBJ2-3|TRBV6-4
ASSDSGLSDTQY
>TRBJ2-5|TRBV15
ATSRDSGVGETQY
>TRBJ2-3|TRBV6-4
ASSDSGGGDTQY
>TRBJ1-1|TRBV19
ASSTGRGGTEAF
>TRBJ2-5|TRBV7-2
ASSSRRAGETQY
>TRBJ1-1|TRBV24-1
ATSDFWSGKYEAF
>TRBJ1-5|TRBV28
ASSLSHRTGNQPQH
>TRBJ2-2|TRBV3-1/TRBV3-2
ASTRQGNTGELF
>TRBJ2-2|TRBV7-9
ASSLSDRNTGELF